This TCR beta chain was found in a study of blood T cell repertoires in COVID-19. Germline-derived CDR1 and CDR2 are LGHDT and YNNKEL (reference sequence). The CDR3 length is 17 residues. The trim removed 3 bases at V and 5 bases at J, leaving 12 bases unmatched. The assay was immunoSEQ multiplex PCR, and TCRdb's table has in-frame clones only and misses some. This table has approximately 68,000 clones, more than 80% appearing once. The chain couples TRBV3-1 (or the pseudogene TRBV3-2) to TRBJ2-2; TRBD2 matches at 7 bases. Material: peripheral blood. The receptor comes from a woman of 80 years or more with active or convalescent COVID-19. CDR3 nucleotides: TGTGCCAGCAGCCACCCGGCCAGGACCGGGAGGACCGGGGAGCTGTTTTTT. Translation gives CASSHPARTGRTGELFF.